This T cell receptor (beta chain) was sequenced in a study of STAT5B mutations in CD4+ large granular lymphocyte leukemia. Findings of the study overall: 8/27 top patient clones versus 2/35 control clones were TRBV06-family. Patient CD4-sorted repertoires looked more clonal than healthy CD4+ repertoires, even without putative leukemic clones.

A note on this clone: What it binds is unknown.

Using immunoSEQ multiplex PCR, the repertoire was profiled, and TCRdb retains in-frame clones only, with some absent. The data contain approximately 28,000 clones, about 89% of them singletons. Healthy controls were blood donor buffy coats. CDR1 is SEHNR and CDR2 is FQNEAQ in the germline V gene (reference sequence). Between the trimmed V and J ends, which lost 5 bases and 1 base, there was a span of 12 bases. The CDR3 is 14 residues long. Specimen: CD4+ T cells from blood buffy coats. V gene TRBV7-9 combines with J gene TRBJ2-7; no clear D. The sequence derives from a human donor in good health. The chain's CDR3 is CASSPPPISYEQYF. CDR3 sequence (DNA): TGTGCCAGCAGCCCCCCGCCCATTTCCTACGAGCAGTACTTC.